The source of this T cell receptor beta chain is a study of blood T cell repertoires in COVID-19. The overall study: COVID-19 samples from acute and convalescent phases originated in the United States, Italy and Spain.

Profiled with immunoSEQ multiplex PCR; TCRdb holds only in-frame clones, not every one. The table records about 93,000 clones, almost 90% of them present only once. Germline V gene lookup returns CDR1 MNHEY and CDR2 SMNVEV (reference sequence). Trimming took off 1 base at V and 2 bases at J, with 10 bases between the two ends. This CDR3 has 15 amino acids. The source is a human donor with active COVID-19. The donor label of this sample is uncertain. The chain joins TRBV27 to TRBJ2-3; perhaps TRBD2 as D (6 bases). The sequenced sample consisted of peripheral blood. DNA for the CDR3: TGTGCCAGCAGTTTATTATGGGAGGACACAGATACGCAGTATTTT. Translation gives CASSLLWEDTDTQYF.